This entry lists 26 T cell receptor beta chains sequenced from one sample in a study of blood T cell repertoires in COVID-19. Assay: immunoSEQ multiplex PCR; the TCRdb copy retains only in-frame clones and omits some. Seen here are about 140,000 clones, about 87% observed once, and the top ten hold 9.5% to 11%. The specimen was peripheral blood. The receptors originated from a woman at least 80 years old with acute or convalescent COVID-19.

The chain couples TRBV7-9 to TRBJ1-5; a weak D match, TRBD1 (5 bases). This CDR3 spans 14 amino acids. Trimming left V 4 bases short and J 3 bases short, with 10 bases between. Germline CDR1 is SEHNR and CDR2 is FQNEAQ (reference sequence). The DNA for the CDR3 is TGTGCCAGCAGCTCAACAGGCTCCAATCAGCCCCAGCATTTT. It codes for CASSSTGSNQPQHF.

V is TRBV7-8 and J is TRBJ1-3, with D tentatively TRBD1 (5 bases). The germline CDR1 and CDR2 sequences are SGHVS and FQNEAQ. The germline V and J ends were trimmed by 5 bases and 0 bases, with 11 bases remaining between them. This CDR3 is built from 15 residues. The CDR3 nucleotides read TGTGCCAGCAGCCCACAGGCCAACTCTGGAAACACCATATATTTT. The encoded protein is CASSPQANSGNTIYF. The variable domain in full, completed from reference TRBV7-8 and TRBJ1-3, reads GAGVSQSPRYKVAKRGQDVALRCDPISGHVSLFWYQQALGQGPEFLTYFQNEAQLDKSGLPSDRFFAERPEGSVSTLKIQRTQQEDSAVYLCASSPQANSGNTIYFGEGSWLTVV.

The J gene is TRBJ1-1, the V gene TRBV6-5, with TRBD1 identical over 7 bases. The germline gives CDR1 MNHEY, CDR2 SVGAGI. With V trimmed by 7 bases and J by 3 bases, 8 bases remained unmatched. The CDR3 length is 14 residues. CDR3 DNA sequence: TGTGCCAGCACCTGGGACAGTCCGGACACTGAAGCTTTCTTT. Its protein product is CASTWDSPDTEAFF.

This chain links TRBV6-5 with TRBJ1-1; a possible D gene is TRBD1 (6 bases). Trimming cost V 6 bases and J 1 base, with 15 bases left between them. The CDR3 contains 15 residues. Germline V gene lookup returns CDR1 MNHEY and CDR2 SVGAGI. The CDR3 loop reads CASSGGLQGNTEAFF. CDR3 coding DNA: TGTGCCAGCAGCGGGGGGCTACAGGGGAACACTGAAGCTTTCTTT.

This clone was counted once. The chain couples TRBV30 to TRBJ2-1, with unresolved D. V lost 2 bases to trimming and J lost 6 bases, with 8 bases between them. Germline lookup yields CDR1 GTSNPN and CDR2 SVGIG (reference sequence). The CDR3 consists of 12 residues. CDR3 sequence: CAWSSRINEQFF. CDR3 in DNA: TGTGCCTGGAGTTCGCGGATCAATGAGCAGTTCTTC. The complete variable domain, with remaining parts taken from reference TRBV30 and TRBJ2-1, reads SQTIHQWPATLVQPVGSPLSLECTVEGTSNPNLYWYRQAAGRGLQLLFYSVGIGQISSEVPQNLSASRPQDRQFILSSKKLLLSDSGFYLCAWSSRINEQFFGPGTRLTVL.

The rearrangement joins TRBV18 to TRBJ2-7, with D perhaps matching TRBD2 (5 bases). Germline CDR1 KGHSH, CDR2 LQKENI. With 0 bases removed from V and 4 bases from J, the gap between germline ends came to 10 bases. CDR3 length: 14 amino acids. CDR3 residues: CASSPPGRGYEQYF. In DNA form, the CDR3 reads TGTGCCAGCTCACCACCGGGGAGAGGGTACGAGCAGTACTTC.

This clone was counted once. CDR3 bases: TGTGCCAGCAGTCGGACAGGGGTTAGAAACTATGGCTACACCTTC. Translating it yields CASSRTGVRNYGYTF. V usage is TRBV6-6 and J usage is TRBJ1-2; 9 bases fit TRBD1. The CDR3 runs to 15 residues. Losses at the gene ends were 5 bases for V and 2 bases for J; bases not matched to a gene: 6. Germline V gene data show CDR1 as MNHNY and CDR2 as SVGAGI (reference sequence).

V gene TRBV3-1 (or the pseudogene TRBV3-2) combines with J gene TRBJ2-5; unclear D gene. CDR1 and CDR2 from the germline V gene are LGHDT and YNNKEL (reference sequence). The CDR3 spans 14 residues. Trimming pared 3 bases from V and 4 bases from J, leaving 12 bases between. The CDR3 region has the DNA TGTGCCAGCAGCCATGGTCCGGGTGGAGAGACCCAGTACTTC. Translated, it gives CASSHGPGGETQYF.

The V and J genes are TRBV14 and TRBJ2-1; 8 bases are a match to TRBD2. Germline CDR1 reads SGHDN; CDR2 reads FVKESK. The CDR3 loop spans 17 amino acids. V lost 2 bases, J lost 7 bases, and 13 bases stayed unmatched. CDR3 nucleotides: TGTGCCAGCAGCCAATTAGCCCAAGGCGGGGGGAGGAATGAGCAGTTCTTC. Encoded protein: CASSQLAQGGGRNEQFF.

The chain recombines TRBV6-5 with TRBJ1-5; possible D gene TRBD1, 5 bases. Germline lookup yields CDR1 MNHEY and CDR2 SVGAGI. V was trimmed by 7 bases and J by 4 bases, leaving 14 bases between them. CDR3 length: 14 residues. CDR3 coding DNA: TGTGCCAGCAAGAGTGACAGCCGGAATCAGCCCCAGCATTTT. Its translation: CASKSDSRNQPQHF.

V is TRBV11-2 and J is TRBJ2-1; 8 nucleotides agree with TRBD2. The CDR3 loop spans 18 amino acids. Trimming cost V 5 bases and J 6 bases; bases outside gene matches: 18. Germline V lookup: CDR1 SGHAT, CDR2 FQNNGV. The CDR3 DNA follows: TGTGCCAGCAGCCCCGCAACCTCGGGGACTAGTAATCCCAATGAGCAGTTCTTC. As protein: CASSPATSGTSNPNEQFF.

This sequence joins TRBV5-1 and TRBJ1-2; D unresolved. The CDR3 is 14 amino acids. Germline CDR1 and CDR2: SGHRS and YFSETQ. The ends were cut back, 0 bases at V and 2 bases at J, with 8 bases in the middle. CDR3 protein: CASSLDAGNYGYTF. Here the CDR3 DNA reads TGCGCCAGCAGCTTGGATGCGGGAAACTATGGCTACACCTTC.

This chain uses TRBV11-3 with TRBJ2-2; 7 bases match TRBD1. The CDR3 is 15 residues long. J was trimmed by 0 bases and V by 3 bases; bases with no gene match: 1. Germline V gene data show CDR1 as SGHNT and CDR2 as YENEEA. CDR3 in DNA: TGTGCCAGCAGCTTGACAGGGACGAACACCGGGGAGCTGTTTTTT. This encodes CASSLTGTNTGELFF.

The CDR3 sequence is CASSQDDRVGYTF. Here the CDR3 DNA reads TGTGCCAGCAGCCAAGATGACAGGGTAGGCTACACCTTC. The gene calls are TRBV3-1 (or the pseudogene TRBV3-2) and TRBJ1-2, with 7 bases matching TRBD1. The germline V gene has CDR1 LGHDT and CDR2 YNNKEL (reference sequence). CDR3 length: 13 residues. J gave up 8 bases and V 0 bases, and 3 bases lay outside the gene matches.

V gene TRBV2 combines with J gene TRBJ1-5, with D possibly being TRBD1 (6 bases). The germline V and J ends were trimmed by 8 bases and 3 bases, with 23 bases remaining between them. The CDR3 is 17 amino acids. Germline V gene data show CDR1 as SNHLY and CDR2 as FYNNEI. DNA for the CDR3: TGTGCCAGCTCCCAGCGGGGGCAGATGGGGACCAATCAGCCCCAGCATTTT. This translates into CASSQRGQMGTNQPQHF.

The J gene is TRBJ1-1, the V gene TRBV15, with 7 bases fitting TRBD1. J gave up 6 bases and V 2 bases, and 6 bases lay outside the gene matches. The CDR3 runs 14 residues. Germline loops: CDR1 LNHNV, CDR2 YYDKDF (reference sequence). This chain's CDR3 is CATSRSTGLAEAFF. As DNA, the CDR3 is TGTGCCACCAGCAGATCGACAGGGTTGGCTGAAGCTTTCTTT.

The chain joins TRBV6-1 to TRBJ2-1, with TRBD2 identical over 7 bases. The germline V gene encodes CDR1 MNHNS and CDR2 SASEGT. V gave up 1 base and J gave up 2 bases; unmatched junction bases: 5. The length of the CDR3 is 16 residues. The CDR3 protein is CASSEELAVPYNEQFF. CDR3 nucleotides: TGTGCCAGCAGTGAAGAGCTAGCGGTCCCCTACAATGAGCAGTTCTTC.

The rearrangement uses TRBV6-4 and TRBJ1-2; unclear D gene. V lost 2 bases and J 4 bases, leaving 2 bases between the germline ends. The CDR3 runs to 11 residues. Germline V CDR1 and CDR2: MRHNA, SNTAGT. The CDR3: CASSDRYGYTF. In nucleotides, the CDR3 is TGTGCCAGCAGTGACCGCTATGGCTACACCTTC.

Only one count was recorded for this clone. This same CDR3 is encoded by further DNA sequences in the sample. The chain's CDR3 is CASSLGQDYGYTF. CDR3 nucleotides: TGCGCCAGCAGCTTAGGACAGGACTATGGCTACACCTTC. This chain connects TRBV5-1 to TRBJ1-2; 7 bases are shared with TRBD1. This CDR3 has 13 amino acids. Germline V gene lookup returns CDR1 SGHRS and CDR2 YFSETQ. The V gene end was trimmed by 2 bases and the J gene end by 3 bases; junction bases not matched to a gene: 1.

The J gene is TRBJ1-1, the V gene TRBV9; D might be TRBD1 (6 bases). The V and J ends lost 0 bases and 6 bases respectively, with 9 bases between them. This CDR3 comprises 13 residues. CDR1 and CDR2 from the germline V gene are SGDLS and YYNGEE. CDR3 bases: TGTGCCAGCAGCGTAGCGAAGGGGGCTGAAGCTTTCTTT. It translates to CASSVAKGAEAFF.

This chain joins TRBV4-3 and TRBJ2-1, with 7 bases lining up with TRBD1. The V gene end was trimmed by 4 bases and the J gene end by 4 bases; junction bases not matched to a gene: 4. Germline values: CDR1 LGHNA, CDR2 YSLEER. The CDR3 runs 14 residues. CDR3 sequence reads: CASSPNRGYNEQFF. CDR3 sequence (DNA): TGCGCCAGCAGCCCTAACAGGGGATACAATGAGCAGTTCTTC.

This clone has a single count. The genes are TRBV4-2 and TRBJ1-4; 7 positions match TRBD1. V trimming: 0 bases; J trimming: 1 base; junction bases outside the gene matches: 2. The CDR3 is 16 residues long. Germline V CDR1 and CDR2: LGHNA, YNFKEQ. Here the CDR3 DNA reads TGTGCCAGCAGCCAAGATACAGGGGAAACTAATGAAAAACTGTTTTTT. Protein sequence: CASSQDTGETNEKLFF.

V gene TRBV27 combines with J gene TRBJ1-5, with 8 bases aligning to TRBD1. CDR1 is MNHEY and CDR2 is SMNVEV in the germline V gene (reference sequence). Unmatched junction bases numbered 5, after V lost 4 bases and J lost 6 bases. This CDR3 contains 14 residues. The CDR3 DNA reads as TGTGCCAGCAGTTACAGGGGGTTCGGTCAGCCCCAGCATTTT. Translated, it gives CASSYRGFGQPQHF.

The rearrangement joins TRBV6-5 to TRBJ1-6; D possibly corresponds to TRBD1 (5 bases). This CDR3 comprises 14 residues. Germline values: CDR1 MNHEY, CDR2 SVGAGI. V was pared by 11 bases and J by 10 bases, with 21 bases between. The CDR3: CASVVGGKGSPLHF. DNA for the CDR3: TGTGCCTCGGTGGTCGGGGGGAAAGGATCACCCCTCCACTTT.

The V gene is TRBV19, the J gene TRBJ1-2, with TRBD1 matching over 8 bases. The V and J ends lost 6 bases and 7 bases, in that order; junction bases with no gene match: 4. The CDR3 has 12 residues. CDR1 and CDR2 from the germline V gene are LNHDA and SQIVND (reference sequence). In DNA form, the CDR3 reads TGTGCCAGTAGCAGGGGGCTCGGTGGCTACACCTTC. It yields the protein CASSRGLGGYTF.

This clone was recorded once. V and J are TRBV10-3 and TRBJ1-2; D is possibly TRBD1 (6 bases). Trimming removed 0 bases at V and 2 bases at J, with 7 bases between. Germline assignment: CDR1 ENHRY and CDR2 SYGVKD. This CDR3 has 14 residues. CDR3 protein: CAISESGANYGYTF. The CDR3 coding sequence is TGTGCCATCAGTGAGTCGGGGGCCAACTATGGCTACACCTTC.